This T cell receptor (beta chain) came from a study of identical twins. TCRdb passed the 5' RACE reads through MiXCR, listing each CDR3 protein once. This sample has 520,000 or so distinct CDR3 sequences; about 20% occur once, and the top ten carry roughly 0.9%. The germline V gene has CDR1 SGDLS and CDR2 YYNGEE. The V end was cut by 3 bases, the J end by 4 bases, with 7 bases between. There are 12 residues in the CDR3. This clonotype has more than one count but fewer than ten. The sample was also reused in another study, on T cells expressing NK-cell markers.

Material for sequencing was CD4+ T cells sorted from blood. The clonotype was recovered from a woman between 18 and 30 years old in good health. The chain links TRBV9 to TRBJ2-5; D is uncertain. CDR3 in amino acids: CASSASLETQYF. The CDR3 DNA sequence: TGTGCCAGCAGCGCCTCCTTAGAGACCCAGTACTTC. Complete variable domain (other parts from reference TRBV9 and TRBJ2-5): DSGVTQTPKHLITATGQRVTLRCSPRSGDLSVYWYQQSLDQGLQFLIQYYNGEERAKGNILERFSAQQFPDLHSELNLSSLELGDSALYFCASSASLETQYFGPGTRLLVL.